This T cell receptor beta chain was observed in a study of blood T cell repertoires in COVID-19. Per the original data handling: Amplification with reference gene primers provided the estimates of nucleated cell counts. The repertoire was sequenced with immunoSEQ multiplex PCR; TCRdb's copy has only in-frame clones and lacks some. V, J and clone size are taken as reported in that table, and D and trimming were inferred from the DNA itself. The sample includes some 130,000 clones, less than 90% of them seen just once. The study drew participants aged about 18 to 95 years from about two dozen US areas. The CDR3 extends over 15 amino acids. V lost 0 bases, J lost 6 bases, and 5 bases stayed unmatched. CDR1 and CDR2 from the germline V gene are LGHDT and YNNKEL (reference sequence).

Sequencing used PBMCs or T cells enriched from blood (not recorded which). J is TRBJ2-7 and V is TRBV3-1 (or the pseudogene TRBV3-2), with 10 bases that match TRBD1. The source of this sequence is a man aged 35 to 55 with acute COVID-19. Here the CDR3 DNA reads TGTGCCAGCAGCCAAGAACCAGGACAGGGGGGCGAGCAGTACTTC. Its translation is CASSQEPGQGGEQYF.